Listed below are T cell receptor beta chains from one sample, sequenced in a study of T-cell reconstitution after alpha-beta-depleted transplantation in children. TCRdb re-derived calls from the PCR reads in MiXCR, one entry per CDR3 protein. This sample has around 190,000 distinct CDR3 sequences, with approximately 7% found just once. Sequenced material: PBMCs, taken before TCRalphabeta/CD19-depleted stem cell transplant. The receptor set was obtained from a boy between 2 and 15 years old with acute lymphoblastic leukemia, due to receive a stem cell transplant. Each CDR3 is given with its conserved first and last residue. A D gene is named only where the DNA matches it firmly. Expanded clones get a size class; other rows say once, few or many, or leave the size out.

j_gene | abundance | d_gene | v_gene | CDR3nt | CDR3aa
TRBJ2-7 | many | - | TRBV20-1 | TGCAGTGCTAGACCTACTAGAAGTATAGGCGAGCAGTACTTC | CSARPTRSIGEQYF
TRBJ1-1 | few | - | TRBV5-1 | TGCGCCAGCAGCTTGGCGACACCCATGAACACTGAAGCTTTCTTT | CASSLATPMNTEAFF
TRBJ1-1 | many | - | TRBV7-2 | TGTGCCAGCAGGTTAATTAGGTTCACTGAAGCTTTCTTT | CASRLIRFTEAFF
TRBJ2-7 | many | TRBD1 | TRBV28 | TGTGCCAGCAGAGCTCGGACAGGGGGCAAGTTTGTCTACGAGCAGTACTTC | CASRARTGGKFVYEQYF
TRBJ2-2 | many | - | TRBV5-1 | TGCGCCAGCAGCTTGCTCGGGGGCCCCGGGGAGCTGTTTTTT | CASSLLGGPGELFF
TRBJ2-3 | - | TRBD2 | TRBV3-1 | TGTACCAGCAGTTTACGAACCGGTGGGCGGGGGGCCCCAGATACGCAGTATTTT | CTSSLRTGGRGAPDTQYF
TRBJ2-7 | few | TRBD2 | TRBV28 | TGTGCCAGCAGCCAGTCCCTTAGCGGGTACGACGAGCAGTACTTC | CASSQSLSGYDEQYF
TRBJ2-3 | many | - | TRBV29-1 | TGCAGCGTTCCCGTCAGTGGTACGCAGTATTTT | CSVPVSGTQYF
TRBJ1-6 | many | - | TRBV7-8 | TGTGCCAGCAGCTTATCGCCCACCAATTCACCCCTCCACTTT | CASSLSPTNSPLHF
TRBJ2-3 | many | TRBD2 | TRBV30 | TGTGCCTGGAGCCCCCATGCCGGGGGACTAGCGACCACAGATACGCAGTATTTT | CAWSPHAGGLATTDTQYF
TRBJ2-2 | - | - | TRBV7-2 | TGTGCCAGCAGCTTAGTCGGATACGGGGAGCTGTTTTTT | CASSLVGYGELFF
TRBJ2-2 | many | - | TRBV7-8 | TGTGCCAGCAGCCCCCTGGAGGGGTCGGCCGGGGAGCTGTTTTTT | CASSPLEGSAGELFF
TRBJ2-1 | few | - | TRBV7-2 | TGTGCCAGCAGCTCCCGACAGGCCTACAATGAGCAGTTCTTC | CASSSRQAYNEQFF
TRBJ1-1 | many | TRBD1 | TRBV7-9 | TGTGCCAGCAGCCTAGACAGGGCTGAAGCTTTCTTT | CASSLDRAEAFF
TRBJ2-3 | many | - | TRBV20-1 | TGCAGTGCTAGAGGTGGACGGATAAGCACAGATACGCAGTATTTT | CSARGGRISTDTQYF
TRBJ2-7 | - | - | TRBV20-1 | TGCAGTGCTAGAGATCTCTATGGCTCCGACGGCTCCTACGAGCAGTACTTC | CSARDLYGSDGSYEQYF
TRBJ2-2 | few | - | TRBV5-1 | TGCGCCAGCAGCTTGGACGGATATACGTCCGGGGAGCTGTTTTTT | CASSLDGYTSGELFF
TRBJ2-2 | - | TRBD2 | TRBV19 | TGTGCCAGTAGTATAAGGCGGGGGGTGGCCGGGGAGCTGTTTTTT | CASSIRRGVAGELFF
TRBJ1-2 | many | - | TRBV3-1 | TGTGCCAGCAGCCAAGATGGTCAAACGGGCTACACCTTC | CASSQDGQTGYTF
TRBJ1-2 | few | TRBD1 | TRBV2 | TGTGCCAGCAAGGCGGACAGGGGGCCGATGCGGTATGGCTACACCTTC | CASKADRGPMRYGYTF
TRBJ1-1 | many | - | TRBV28 | TGTGCCAGCATTTCCCCGGGGTCGACTGAAGCTTTCTTT | CASISPGSTEAFF
TRBJ1-5 | - | - | TRBV20-1 | TGCAGTGCGATGGTGAGGAGGAGCAATCAGCCCCAGCATTTT | CSAMVRRSNQPQHF